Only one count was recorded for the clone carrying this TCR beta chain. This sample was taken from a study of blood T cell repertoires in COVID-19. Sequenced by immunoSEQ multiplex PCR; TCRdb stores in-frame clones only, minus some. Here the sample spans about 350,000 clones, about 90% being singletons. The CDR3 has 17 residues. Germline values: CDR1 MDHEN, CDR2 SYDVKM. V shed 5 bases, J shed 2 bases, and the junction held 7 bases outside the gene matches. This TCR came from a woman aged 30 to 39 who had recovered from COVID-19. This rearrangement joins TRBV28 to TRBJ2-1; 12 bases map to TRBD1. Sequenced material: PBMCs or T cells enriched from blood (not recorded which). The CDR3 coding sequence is TGTGCCAGCAGTCCCGGGACAGGGGGCAAAGCCTACAATGAGCAGTTCTTC. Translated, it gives CASSPGTGGKAYNEQFF. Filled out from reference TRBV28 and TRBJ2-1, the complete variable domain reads DVKVTQSSRYLVKRTGEKVFLECVQDMDHENMFWYRQDPGLGLRLIYFSYDVKMKEKGDIPEGYSVSREKKERFSLILESASTNQTSMYLCASSPGTGGKAYNEQFFGPGTRLTVL.